One and the same sample provided the 21 T cell receptor beta chains below, sequenced in a study of beta chain features in type 1 diabetes. Which antigens these TCRs recognize remains unknown. The authors reverse transcribed all of the isolated RNA, so sequencing captured expressed TCRB transcripts. This table comes from immunoSEQ multiplex PCR, and its TCRdb copy is limited to in-frame clones, with some not included. The sample carries 350,000 to 400,000 clones, approximately 12% recorded once. Study-wide results and caveats: In all four CD4+ subsets, TCRB CDR3 length was significantly, moderately reduced in type 1 diabetes.

Input material: naive CD4+ T cells from blood. All receptors come from a woman between 18 and 29 years old with type 1 diabetes.

V gene TRBV28 combines with J gene TRBJ2-7; D remains unclear. The germline V gene encodes CDR1 MDHEN and CDR2 SYDVKM. CDR3 length: 15 residues. Deletions cut 7 bases from V and 2 bases from J, with 18 bases between. The CDR3 here is CASKEQPLNPYEQYF. CDR3 nucleotides: TGTGCCAGCAAAGAACAGCCTCTCAACCCCTACGAGCAGTACTTC.

This clone was counted only a few times. The chain recombines TRBV7-2 with TRBJ2-7; 7 nucleotides agree with TRBD2. CDR3 size: 14 residues. CDR1 is SGHTA, CDR2 FQGNSA, per germline. Trimming removed 1 base from V and 4 bases from J; junction bases left unmatched: 4. CDR3 coding DNA: TGTGCCAGCAGCTTAGTGGAGGGAGGGTACGAGCAGTACTTC. Protein sequence: CASSLVEGGYEQYF. Filled out from reference TRBV7-2 and TRBJ2-7, the complete variable domain reads GAGVSQSPSNKVTEKGKDVELRCDPISGHTALYWYRQSLGQGLEFLIYFQGNSAPDKSGLPSDRFSAERTGGSVSTLTIQRTQQEDSAVYLCASSLVEGGYEQYFGPGTRLTVT.

This chain connects TRBV7-2 to TRBJ2-7, with a weak D call TRBD2 (5 bases). Trimming shortened V by 2 bases and J by 2 bases, and 13 bases separated the two germline ends. The germline V gene encodes CDR1 SGHTA and CDR2 FQGNSA. CDR3 length equals 15 residues. The CDR3 reads CASSLSGTSTYEQYF. The CDR3 coding sequence is TGTGCCAGCAGCTTAAGCGGTACTTCAACCTACGAGCAGTACTTC.

This clone was counted between two and nine times. The chain recombines TRBV30 with TRBJ2-7; TRBD1 is a possible D gene (5 bases). The germline V gene encodes CDR1 GTSNPN and CDR2 SVGIG (reference sequence). The CDR3 has 14 residues. The ends were cut back, 3 bases at V and 5 bases at J, with 17 bases in the middle. The CDR3 region has the DNA TGTGCCTGGAGGTTTTATGGGGCCAGAGACGAGCAGTACTTC. Amino acid sequence: CAWRFYGARDEQYF.

In this sample, this clone turned up a few times. The chain links TRBV15 to TRBJ2-3; TRBD2 aligns across 7 bases. Germline-derived CDR1 and CDR2 are LNHNV and YYDKDF (reference sequence). The CDR3 loop spans 17 amino acids. The V segment lost 1 base and the J segment 0 bases; nucleotides outside the gene matches: 7. The CDR3 coding sequence is TGTGCCACCAGCAGAGGCTTCTTAGCGGGTAGCACAGATACGCAGTATTTT. It is translated as CATSRGFLAGSTDTQYF.

This clone came up a few times. The chain joins TRBV29-1 to TRBJ2-7; TRBD2 matches 11 bases. V shed 6 bases and J 1 base; nucleotides not matched to a gene: 8. The germline V gene encodes CDR1 SQVTM and CDR2 ANQGSEA. The CDR3 covers 15 residues. Here the CDR3 DNA reads TGCAGCGTGAGGGAAGGGACTAGCGGTTCCTACGAGCAGTACTTC. Its translation: CSVREGTSGSYEQYF.

This clone has more than one count but fewer than ten. This chain connects TRBV5-1 to TRBJ1-4, with TRBD1 matching over 7 bases. CDR1 is SGHRS, CDR2 YFSETQ, per germline. CDR3 length: 14 residues. V was pared by 1 base and J by 7 bases, with 4 bases of the junction left unmatched. The CDR3 DNA sequence: TGCGCCAGCAGCTTGACAGGGGATGGTGAAAAACTGTTTTTT. Its translation: CASSLTGDGEKLFF.

This clone was recorded a few times. J is TRBJ2-1 and V is TRBV28, with D maybe TRBD2 (6 bases). There are 16 residues in the CDR3. The germline V gene encodes CDR1 MDHEN and CDR2 SYDVKM. The V gene lost 3 bases and the J gene lost 0 bases, with 12 bases spanning the gap. In DNA, the CDR3 is TGTGCCAGCAGTTTTGGAGGGGCCCCCTCCTACAATGAGCAGTTCTTC. It yields the protein CASSFGGAPSYNEQFF.

This clone has a handful of counts. The genes are TRBV5-6 and TRBJ2-7; D unresolved. The CDR3 is 15 residues long. Germline V CDR1 and CDR2: SGHDT, YYEEEE. Trimming left V 1 base short and J 4 bases short, with 15 bases between. The CDR3 DNA is TGTGCCAGCAGCTTGAGTTATCGAGTTTCGTACGAGCAGTACTTC. Protein: CASSLSYRVSYEQYF.

This sequence joins TRBV11-2 and TRBJ1-1; D is ambiguous. The germline V and J ends were trimmed by 7 bases and 9 bases, with 15 bases remaining between them. The V gene's germline CDR1 is SGHAT and CDR2 FQNNGV. The CDR3 loop spans 12 amino acids. The CDR3 region has the DNA TGTGCCAGCACCCAAGCGGGCAGTCAAGCTTTCTTT. Translating it yields CASTQAGSQAFF.

This clone showed up just once. J is TRBJ1-1 and V is TRBV18; 7 nucleotides match TRBD1. The V gene end was trimmed by 5 bases and the J gene end by 1 base; junction bases not matched to a gene: 7. Germline V gene data show CDR1 as KGHSH and CDR2 as LQKENI. The CDR3 totals 15 residues. The CDR3 nucleotides are TGTGCCAGCTCAGAGCCGACAGGGAAGAACACTGAAGCTTTCTTT. Amino acids: CASSEPTGKNTEAFF.

The rearrangement links TRBV7-2 to TRBJ1-5; the D is unclear. The CDR3 has 13 amino acids. Trimming removed 2 bases from V and 6 bases from J, with 8 bases in between. Germline values: CDR1 SGHTA, CDR2 FQGNSA. CDR3 bases: TGTGCCAGCAGCTTACCCCCGAGTCAGCCCCAGCATTTT. Translated: CASSLPPSQPQHF.

This clone was counted a few times. This chain uses TRBV4-3 with TRBJ2-1; 9 nucleotides match TRBD2. The V gene end was trimmed by 0 bases and the J gene end by 6 bases; junction bases not matched to a gene: 6. The CDR3 has 16 amino acids. Germline V gene lookup returns CDR1 LGHNA and CDR2 YSLEER. The CDR3 protein is CASSQEGGLASNEQFF. The CDR3 DNA sequence: TGCGCCAGCAGCCAAGAGGGGGGACTAGCTTCCAATGAGCAGTTCTTC.

This clone has just a few counts. The V gene is TRBV6-5, the J gene TRBJ2-6; tentatively, D is TRBD1 (5 bases). V shed 6 bases and J shed 1 base, with 7 bases lying between them. CDR1 is MNHEY, CDR2 SVGAGI, per germline. The CDR3 is 14 residues long. CDR3 in amino acids: CASSRQSGANVLTF. CDR3 coding DNA: TGTGCCAGCAGCAGACAGTCTGGGGCCAACGTCCTGACTTTC.

This clone has just a few counts. The chain carries TRBV28 and TRBJ1-5; D is unresolved. The CDR3 has 13 amino acids. Trimming cost V 11 bases and J 2 bases, with 13 bases left between them. Germline V gene lookup returns CDR1 MDHEN and CDR2 SYDVKM. DNA for the CDR3: TGTGCCTCCAGACAATCCGGCAATCAGCCCCAGCATTTT. Amino acid sequence: CASRQSGNQPQHF.

DNA for the CDR3: TGTGCCAGCATGGGGGCGGCGGACATTCAGTACTTC. It encodes CASMGAADIQYF. The V and J genes are TRBV27 and TRBJ2-4, with D tentatively TRBD1 (6 bases). The V gene lost 7 bases and the J gene lost 8 bases, with 12 bases spanning the gap. The CDR3 is 12 residues long. Germline values: CDR1 MNHEY, CDR2 SMNVEV (reference sequence).

This clone was seen only a few times. The chain combines TRBV6-6 with TRBJ1-2; the match to TRBD1 covers 7 bases. Germline-derived CDR1 and CDR2 are MNHNY and SVGAGI (reference sequence). The V and J ends lost 4 bases and 4 bases, in that order; junction bases with no gene match: 3. This CDR3 is built from 13 residues. CDR3 DNA: TGTGCCAGCAGTTCACAGGGGACCTATGGCTACACCTTC. This gives the protein CASSSQGTYGYTF.

This clone occurred a few times. The chain joins TRBV25-1 to TRBJ2-1, with D possibly matching TRBD1 (5 bases). Germline V gene data show CDR1 as MGHDK and CDR2 as SYGVNS. Trimming took off 4 bases at V and 9 bases at J, with 16 bases between the two ends. This CDR3 spans 14 amino acids. The CDR3 is CASSVRQGWGEQFF. For the CDR3, the DNA is TGTGCCAGCAGTGTCCGGCAGGGTTGGGGTGAGCAGTTCTTC.

This clone was detected only a few times. The V gene is TRBV11-2, the J gene TRBJ1-1; D may be TRBD1 (6 bases). Trimming took off 0 bases at V and 0 bases at J, with 8 bases between the two ends. Germline-derived CDR1 and CDR2 are SGHAT and FQNNGV. The CDR3 runs to 15 residues. CDR3 sequence: CASSLEQGMNTEAFF. DNA of the CDR3: TGTGCCAGCAGCTTAGAACAGGGCATGAACACTGAAGCTTTCTTT.

This clone came up a few times. This chain uses TRBV11-2 with TRBJ2-7; tentatively, D is TRBD1 (6 bases). The CDR3 spans 12 residues. Looked up from germline, CDR1 is SGHAT and CDR2 is FQNNGV. The V end was cut by 6 bases, the J end by 5 bases, with 11 bases between. The CDR3 loop reads CASREQGDEQYF. The DNA of the CDR3 is TGTGCCAGCAGGGAACAGGGCGACGAGCAGTACTTC.

This clone was seen more than once but under ten times. The chain links TRBV7-6 to TRBJ2-1; D unresolved. Germline loops: CDR1 SGHVS, CDR2 FNYEAQ. This CDR3 spans 16 amino acids. Trimming took 0 bases from V and 9 from J, leaving 18 bases between them. The CDR3 reads CASSLAPSPLAGEQFF. The CDR3 coding sequence is TGTGCCAGCAGCTTAGCTCCATCACCTTTGGCTGGTGAGCAGTTCTTC. The full variable domain, rest sourced from reference TRBV7-6 and TRBJ2-1, is GAGVSQSPRYKVTKRGQDVALRCDPISGHVSLYWYRQALGQGPEFLTYFNYEAQQDKSGLPNDRFSAERPEGSISTLTIQRTEQRDSAMYRCASSLAPSPLAGEQFFGPGTRLTVL.